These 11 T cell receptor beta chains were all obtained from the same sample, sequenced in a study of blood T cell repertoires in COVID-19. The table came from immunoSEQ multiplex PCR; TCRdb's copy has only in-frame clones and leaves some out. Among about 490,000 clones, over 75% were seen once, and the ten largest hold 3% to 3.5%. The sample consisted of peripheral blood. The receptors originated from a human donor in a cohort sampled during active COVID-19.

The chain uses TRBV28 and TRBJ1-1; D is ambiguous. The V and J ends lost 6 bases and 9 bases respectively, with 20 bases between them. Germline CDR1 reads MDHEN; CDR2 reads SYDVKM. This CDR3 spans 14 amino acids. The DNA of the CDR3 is TGTGCCAGCAGGCGAATCGGGTTCGGGTTTCAAGCTTTCTTT. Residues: CASRRIGFGFQAFF.

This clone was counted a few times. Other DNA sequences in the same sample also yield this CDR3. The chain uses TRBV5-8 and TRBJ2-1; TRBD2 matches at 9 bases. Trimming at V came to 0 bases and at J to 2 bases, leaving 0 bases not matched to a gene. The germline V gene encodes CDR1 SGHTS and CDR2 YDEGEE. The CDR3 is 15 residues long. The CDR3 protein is CASSLGLAAYNEQFF. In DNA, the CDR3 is TGTGCCAGCAGCTTGGGACTAGCGGCCTACAATGAGCAGTTCTTC.

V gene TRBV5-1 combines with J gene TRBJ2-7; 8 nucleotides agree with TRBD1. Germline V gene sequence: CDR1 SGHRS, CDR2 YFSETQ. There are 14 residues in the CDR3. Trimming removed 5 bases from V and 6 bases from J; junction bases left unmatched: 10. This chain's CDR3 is CASRPTQGALEQYF. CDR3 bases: TGCGCCAGCAGACCCACTCAGGGGGCCCTCGAGCAGTACTTC. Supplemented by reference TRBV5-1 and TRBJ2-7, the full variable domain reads KAGVTQTPRYLIKTRGQQVTLSCSPISGHRSVSWYQQTPGQGLQFLFEYFSETQRNKGNFPGRFSGRQFSNSRSEMNVSTLELGDSALYLCASRPTQGALEQYFGPGTRLTVT.

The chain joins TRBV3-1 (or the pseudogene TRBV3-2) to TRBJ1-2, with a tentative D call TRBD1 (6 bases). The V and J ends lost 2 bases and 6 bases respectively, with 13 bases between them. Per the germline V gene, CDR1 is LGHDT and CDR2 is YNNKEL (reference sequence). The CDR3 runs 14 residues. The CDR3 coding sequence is TGTGCCAGCAGCCAAAAGGGGGGGGCACATGGCTACACCTTC. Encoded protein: CASSQKGGAHGYTF.

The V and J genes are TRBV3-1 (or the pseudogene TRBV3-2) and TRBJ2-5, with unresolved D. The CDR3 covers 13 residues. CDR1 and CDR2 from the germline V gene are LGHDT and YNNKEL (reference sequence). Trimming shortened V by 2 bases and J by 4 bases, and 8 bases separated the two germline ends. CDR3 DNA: TGTGCCAGCAGCCAAAGAAGAGGAGAGACCCAGTACTTC. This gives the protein CASSQRRGETQYF.

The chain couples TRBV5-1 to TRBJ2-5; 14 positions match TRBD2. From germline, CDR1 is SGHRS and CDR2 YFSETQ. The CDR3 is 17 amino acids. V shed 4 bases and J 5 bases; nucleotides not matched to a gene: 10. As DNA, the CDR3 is TGCGCCAGCAGCCCGCGACTAGCGGGAGGGCCTACGGAGACCCAGTACTTC. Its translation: CASSPRLAGGPTETQYF.

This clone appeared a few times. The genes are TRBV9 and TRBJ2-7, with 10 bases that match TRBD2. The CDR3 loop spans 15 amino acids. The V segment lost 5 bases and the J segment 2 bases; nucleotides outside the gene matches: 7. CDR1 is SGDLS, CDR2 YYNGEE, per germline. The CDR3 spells CASSPTSGAAYEQYF. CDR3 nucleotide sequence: TGTGCCAGCAGTCCCACTAGCGGGGCTGCCTACGAGCAGTACTTC.

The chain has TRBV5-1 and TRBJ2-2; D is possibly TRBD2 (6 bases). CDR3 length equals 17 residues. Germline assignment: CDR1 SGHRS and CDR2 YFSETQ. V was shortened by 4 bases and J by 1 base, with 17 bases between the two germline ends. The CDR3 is CASSRTGTAMNTGELFF. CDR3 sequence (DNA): TGCGCCAGCAGCCGGACCGGGACTGCAATGAACACCGGGGAGCTGTTTTTT.

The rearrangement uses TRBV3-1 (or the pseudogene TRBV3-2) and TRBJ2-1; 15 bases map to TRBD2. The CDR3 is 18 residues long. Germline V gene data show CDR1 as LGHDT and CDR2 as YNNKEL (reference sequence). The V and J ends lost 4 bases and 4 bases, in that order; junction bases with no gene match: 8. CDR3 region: CASSPGLAGGPKYNEQFF. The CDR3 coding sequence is TGTGCCAGCAGCCCCGGACTAGCGGGAGGGCCGAAGTACAATGAGCAGTTCTTC.

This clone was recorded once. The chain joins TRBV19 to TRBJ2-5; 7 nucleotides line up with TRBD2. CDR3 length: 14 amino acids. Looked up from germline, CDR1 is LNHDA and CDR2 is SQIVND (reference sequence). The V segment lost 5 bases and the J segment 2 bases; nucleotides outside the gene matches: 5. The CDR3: CASSGGERQETQYF. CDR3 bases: TGTGCCAGTAGTGGGGGGGAGAGGCAAGAGACCCAGTACTTC.

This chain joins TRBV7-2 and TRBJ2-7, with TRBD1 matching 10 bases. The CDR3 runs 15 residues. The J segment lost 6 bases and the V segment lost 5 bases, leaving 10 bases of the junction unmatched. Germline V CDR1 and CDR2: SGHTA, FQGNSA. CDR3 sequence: CASSPGTGDRSEQYF. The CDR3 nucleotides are TGTGCCAGCAGCCCAGGGACAGGGGATCGCTCCGAGCAGTACTTC.